This T cell receptor beta chain was retrieved from a study of T cell clones after liver transplantation. Study-wide findings and caveats: Post-transplant, graft-donor-reactive CD4 TCRbeta sequences in blood dropped significantly in most of the 8 subjects.

TCRdb's table, derived via immunoSEQ multiplex PCR, lists solely in-frame clones and lacks some. The sample has 45,000 or so clones; around 84% are singletons. Trimming at V came to 4 bases and at J to 6 bases, leaving 2 bases not matched to a gene. The CDR3 consists of 12 residues. CDR1 is SGHTA, CDR2 FQGTGA, per germline. This clone was seen a handful of times. Its antigen is not known. Sequenced here: CD4+ T cells from blood, sampled 24 months after liver transplant. The source of this sequence is a human patient who received a liver transplant. Some T cells may have come from the graft donor. The chain links TRBV7-3 to TRBJ1-2, with 7 positions matching TRBD1. CDR3 sequence (DNA): TGTGCCAGCAGCTCAGGGGGTGATGGCTACACCTTC. It yields the protein CASSSGGDGYTF.